This T cell receptor (beta chain) was identified in a study of blood T cell repertoires in COVID-19. The wider study: Italy, Spain and the United States were the sources of the convalescent and acute COVID-19 samples.

This clone was observed a few times. Original analysis: Cell counts per sample came from amplifying reference gene primers. Sequenced by immunoSEQ multiplex PCR; TCRdb stores in-frame clones only, minus some. The DNA was the basis for D and trimming; V, J and clone size are from that table. In the table there are 110,000 or so clones, roughly 85% of which are singletons. Per germline, CDR1 SNHLY and CDR2 FYNNEI. Trimming at V came to 6 bases and at J to 8 bases, leaving 3 bases not matched to a gene. The CDR3 totals 12 residues. Sequenced: peripheral blood. This TCR was sampled from a human donor in a cohort sampled during active COVID-19. The rearrangement joins TRBV2 to TRBJ1-4; 7 bases match TRBD1. CDR3 nucleotides: TGTGCCAGCAGGGGGACAGCCGAAAAACTGTTTTTT. It is translated as CASRGTAEKLFF.